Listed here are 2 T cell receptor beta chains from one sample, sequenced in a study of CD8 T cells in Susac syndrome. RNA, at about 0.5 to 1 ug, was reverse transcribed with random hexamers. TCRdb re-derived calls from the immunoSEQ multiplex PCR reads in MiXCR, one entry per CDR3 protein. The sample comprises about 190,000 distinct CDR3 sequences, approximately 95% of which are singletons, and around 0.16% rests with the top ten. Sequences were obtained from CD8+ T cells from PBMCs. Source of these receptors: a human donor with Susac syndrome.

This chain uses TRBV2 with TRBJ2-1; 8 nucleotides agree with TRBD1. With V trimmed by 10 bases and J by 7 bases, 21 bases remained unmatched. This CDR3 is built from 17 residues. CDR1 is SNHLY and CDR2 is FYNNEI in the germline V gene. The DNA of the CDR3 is TGTGCCACACGGACAGGGCCCTCCATGGGCTTGGGGAATGAGCAGTTCTTC. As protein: CATRTGPSMGLGNEQFF.

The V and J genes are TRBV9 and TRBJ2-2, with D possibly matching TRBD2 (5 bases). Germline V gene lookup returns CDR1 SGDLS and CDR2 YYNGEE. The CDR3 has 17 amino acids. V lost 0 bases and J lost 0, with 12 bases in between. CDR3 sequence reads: CASSVATTGTNTGELFF. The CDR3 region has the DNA TGTGCCAGCAGCGTAGCTACTACGGGGACGAACACCGGGGAGCTGTTTTTT. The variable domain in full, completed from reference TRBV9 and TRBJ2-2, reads DSGVTQTPKHLITATGQRVTLRCSPRSGDLSVYWYQQSLDQGLQFLIQYYNGEERAKGNILERFSAQQFPDLHSELNLSSLELGDSALYFCASSVATTGTNTGELFFGEGSRLTVL.